Below, 9 T cell receptor beta chains from the same sample are listed, as sequenced in a study of beta chain features in type 1 diabetes. Expressed TCRB transcripts were sequenced after all isolated RNA was converted to cDNA. Sequenced by immunoSEQ multiplex PCR; TCRdb stores in-frame clones only, minus some. The table has about 150,000 clones, roughly 9% seen once. Study findings and constraints: TCRB CDR3s from Type 1 diabetes patients were moderately but significantly shorter in all four CD4+ subsets.

Antigens of these TCRs are unknown. The specimen sequenced was central memory CD4+ T cells from blood. The receptors derive from a woman aged 25 to 45 with type 1 diabetes.

The sample holds many counts of this clone. J is TRBJ2-2 and V is TRBV9; 9 bases match TRBD2. Looked up from germline, CDR1 is SGDLS and CDR2 is YYNGEE. The CDR3 has 15 residues. V was clipped by 3 bases and J by 4 bases; unmatched bases: 4. CDR3 region: CASSGLAGITGELFF. The CDR3 nucleotides are TGTGCCAGCAGCGGCCTAGCGGGGATCACCGGGGAGCTGTTTTTT.

The J gene is TRBJ1-1, the V gene TRBV6-5; D possibly corresponds to TRBD1 (5 bases). CDR1 and CDR2 from the germline V gene are MNHEY and SVGAGI. The ends were cut back, 5 bases at V and 7 bases at J, with 11 bases in the middle. CDR3 length: 12 amino acids. CDR3 nucleotides: TGTGCCAGCAGTATAGGGGCCGGTGAAGCTTTCTTT. Encoded protein: CASSIGAGEAFF.

The sample holds a few counts of this clone. The rearrangement joins TRBV7-9 to TRBJ2-2; tentative D call: TRBD1 (6 bases). This CDR3 contains 14 residues. Trimming stripped 3 bases from V and 3 bases from J, with 8 bases between. CDR1 and CDR2 from the germline V gene are SEHNR and FQNEAQ (reference sequence). The CDR3 DNA reads TGTGCCAGCAGCTTTTCAGGGGACACCGGGGAGCTGTTTTTT. It translates to CASSFSGDTGELFF.

This clone was counted between two and nine times. This rearrangement joins TRBV2 to TRBJ1-4; 9 bases match TRBD1. The CDR3 length is 14 residues. V gave up 5 bases and J gave up 10 bases; unmatched junction bases: 8. Per the germline V gene, CDR1 is SNHLY and CDR2 is FYNNEI. As DNA, the CDR3 is TGTGCCAGCAGTTCGACAGGGGGAGGCGGAAAACTGTTTTTT. Protein sequence: CASSSTGGGGKLFF.

This sequence joins TRBV28 and TRBJ2-7, with D tentatively TRBD1 (6 bases). CDR3 size: 12 residues. The germline gives CDR1 MDHEN, CDR2 SYDVKM. V lost 5 bases and J 4 bases, leaving 9 bases between the germline ends. The CDR3: CASSPQGYEQYF. For the CDR3, the DNA is TGTGCCAGCAGTCCCCAGGGGTACGAGCAGTACTTC.

V gene TRBV30 combines with J gene TRBJ2-2; 12 nucleotides align to TRBD2. V lost 3 bases, J lost 3 bases, and 11 bases stayed unmatched. Germline CDR1 is GTSNPN and CDR2 is SVGIG (reference sequence). CDR3 length: 18 residues. The CDR3 protein is CAWRGFSGLAGHTGELFF. CDR3 DNA sequence: TGTGCCTGGAGAGGTTTTTCCGGACTAGCGGGACACACCGGGGAGCTGTTTTTT.

This clone was found a few times. V is TRBV7-8 and J is TRBJ2-1, with D possibly TRBD2 on 5 matching bases. The V gene lost 5 bases and the J gene lost 5 bases, with 19 bases spanning the gap. This CDR3 comprises 16 residues. The germline CDR1 and CDR2 sequences are SGHVS and FQNEAQ. As DNA, the CDR3 is TGTGCCAGCAGCCCAACCTGGGCTAGCAGAGACAATGAGCAGTTCTTC. Amino acids: CASSPTWASRDNEQFF. The full variable domain, with the rest looked up from reference TRBV7-8 and TRBJ2-1, is GAGVSQSPRYKVAKRGQDVALRCDPISGHVSLFWYQQALGQGPEFLTYFQNEAQLDKSGLPSDRFFAERPEGSVSTLKIQRTQQEDSAVYLCASSPTWASRDNEQFFGPGTRLTVL.

This clone has a handful of counts. The J gene is TRBJ1-5, the V gene TRBV28, with D unresolved. The germline V and J ends were trimmed by 3 bases and 6 bases, with 12 bases remaining between them. CDR1 is MDHEN and CDR2 is SYDVKM in the germline V gene. This CDR3 comprises 14 residues. Here the CDR3 reads CASSLSRRTQPQHF. The CDR3 nucleotides read TGTGCCAGCAGTTTGAGTAGGAGGACTCAGCCCCAGCATTTT. The full variable domain, rest sourced from reference TRBV28 and TRBJ1-5, is DVKVTQSSRYLVKRTGEKVFLECVQDMDHENMFWYRQDPGLGLRLIYFSYDVKMKEKGDIPEGYSVSREKKERFSLILESASTNQTSMYLCASSLSRRTQPQHFGDGTRLSIL.

This clone was detected a few times. The V call is TRBV11-2, the J call TRBJ2-6, with 7 nucleotides matching TRBD2. With 1 base clipped from V and 5 bases from J, the junction kept 11 bases outside the gene matches. From germline, CDR1 is SGHAT and CDR2 FQNNGV. The CDR3 runs to 18 residues. CDR3 in DNA: TGTGCCAGCAGCTTAGGGCTAGCGGAGATGTCTTGGGCCAACGTCCTGACTTTC. Encoded protein: CASSLGLAEMSWANVLTF.